The TCR beta chain under discussion was sequenced for a study of T cell responses to AZD1222 COVID-19 vaccine. Study-wide points: Females outnumbered males among donors, who were mostly white British; clonal diversity was possibly underestimated.

Libraries were prepared by immunoSEQ multiplex PCR; TCRdb keeps only in-frame clonotypes and omits some of them. The sample records some 140,000 clones, 92% being singletons. Comments on this clone: The antigen remains undetermined.

Trimming cost V 3 bases and J 6 bases, with 12 bases left between them. The CDR3 has 13 residues. Germline V CDR1 and CDR2: SGHDT, YYEEEE. The chain joins TRBV5-6 to TRBJ1-2; a possible D gene is TRBD1 (5 bases). The sequenced sample was peripheral blood, obtained on day 0 of AZD1222 vaccination. The source of this sequence is an adult in good health. The CDR3 sequence is CASSWIGGDGYTF. The CDR3 DNA follows: TGTGCCAGCAGCTGGATAGGAGGGGATGGCTACACCTTC.